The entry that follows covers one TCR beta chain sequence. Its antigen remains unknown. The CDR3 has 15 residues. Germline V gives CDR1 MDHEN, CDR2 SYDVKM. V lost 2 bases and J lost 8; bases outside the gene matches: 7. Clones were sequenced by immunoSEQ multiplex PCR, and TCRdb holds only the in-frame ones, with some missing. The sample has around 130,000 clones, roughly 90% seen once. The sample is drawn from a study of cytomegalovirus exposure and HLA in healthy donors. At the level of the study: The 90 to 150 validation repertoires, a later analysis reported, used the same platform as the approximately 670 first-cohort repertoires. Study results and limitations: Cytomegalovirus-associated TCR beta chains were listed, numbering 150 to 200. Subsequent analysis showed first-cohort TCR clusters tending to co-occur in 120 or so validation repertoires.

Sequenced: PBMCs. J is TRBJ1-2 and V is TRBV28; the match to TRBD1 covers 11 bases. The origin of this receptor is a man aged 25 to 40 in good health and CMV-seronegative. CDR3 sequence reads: CASSLEGTGGRGYTF. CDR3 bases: TGTGCCAGCAGTTTAGAAGGGACAGGGGGTCGCGGCTACACCTTC.